This T cell receptor beta chain emerged from a study of blood T cells in healthy people across ages (dated by TCRdb to between 2014 and 2017). Concerning the study at large: Template switching captured roughly one uniquely barcoded TCR beta cDNA molecule per two T cells in model experiments. Age-related changes in TCR beta repertoire diversity were measured in the study by deep sequencing normalized with unique cDNA molecular identifiers. Donors were grouped into four age groups: young (average 16 years), middle-aged (about 40), aged (about 60) and long-lived (less than 85). To avoid experimental bias, donors of different ages were randomly spread across the sequencing lanes. Two additional independent replicas of 1 million unique cDNA reads from the same blood draw were analyzed for two donors (one aged 18 to 30 and one aged 80 or older).

Reading from cysteine to phenylalanine, the CDR3 counts 13 amino acids. Only the CDR3 region is kept as DNA, spanning 39 bases read in frame from base 1. The V end loses 4 bases and the J end loses 2 bases, and a stretch of 8 bases separates them. CDR1 and CDR2 (SGDLS, YYNGEE) derive from the germline V gene. Donors were around 37 systemically healthy Caucasian individuals from Russia aged roughly 6 to 95 years. Each donor gave ten milliliters of peripheral blood, collected into EDTA-treated Vacutainer tubes. Ficoll-Paque density-gradient centrifugation was used to isolate PBMCs, with at least 7 million obtained per sample. Trizol reagent was used to extract total RNA from the PBMCs, yielding at least 5.5 micrograms per sample. For every donor, flow cytometry on a PBMC aliquot measured the percentage of naive CD45RAhigh/CD27high T cells. The library was produced with 5' RACE. Instrument used: Illumina HiSeq 2500. A second PCR of about 7 to 12 cycles was run with a J-beta primer mix and a sample-barcoded 5' primer. Each TCR beta cDNA molecule received a unique molecular identifier from a template-switch 5' adaptor carrying 12 random nucleotides. Each sample yielded at least 2.5 million CDR3-containing paired-end reads. The Mint cDNA synthesis kit, primed by a TRBC-specific oligonucleotide, was used to synthesize first-strand cDNA from all RNA. Following uracil-DNA glycosylase treatment, a first 18-cycle PCR with universal primers M1SS and BC2_uni_R was performed on all cDNA. Concerning the study's data processing: Each sample was normalized by randomly selecting 1 million high-quality reads, each carrying a distinct molecular identifier. Reads sharing molecular identifiers were discarded rather than binned into consensus sequences. MiTCR, set to a Q25 quality threshold and the strictest error-elimination algorithm, was used for CDR3 identification, clonotype clustering and error correction. Lower-bound total TCR beta diversity was estimated with a nonparametric unseen species model using Euler transformation. TCRdb applied fastp at Q25 and MiXCR to the public reads, then kept only in-frame beta chains. Each entry is one CDR3 protein sequence, shown with its most common DNA and genes. None of the V and J calls come from the authors' own analysis; TCRdb made them. This sample gives 850,000 or so distinct CDR3 sequences in total; 25% to 30% of them show up just once. The ten top clones hold 15% to 20% of the sample.

What the study reported, not specific to this receptor: Observed TCR beta diversity per million T cells fell roughly linearly with age, and a significant reduction was already apparent by age about 43. There was a strong correlation between observed TCR beta diversity and the percentage of naive T cells measured by flow cytometry. Compared with the aged group, the long-lived group had more naive CD4+ T cells, fewer expanded clones and increased TCR diversity, a pattern suggesting age selection. Estimates of total diversity from one million sequenced T cells were regarded as lower bounds and underestimates. Because donor CMV infection status was unknown, age-related changes in expanded clonotypes were potentially confounded. Bulk unsorted PBMC profiling prevented conclusive comparison of naive and antigen-experienced compartments.

This clonotype came up many times. Its antigen has not been determined. Nothing much larger sits one base from this clone, and base qualities are not available. The sequencing input was blood. The chain employs TRBV9 and TRBJ2-3; the D gene lacks a confident call. This TCR derives from a woman of 80 years or more in good health. The CDR3: CASSLTYTDTQYF. Read as DNA, the sequence is TGTGCCAGCAGCTTAACATACACAGATACGCAGTATTTT.